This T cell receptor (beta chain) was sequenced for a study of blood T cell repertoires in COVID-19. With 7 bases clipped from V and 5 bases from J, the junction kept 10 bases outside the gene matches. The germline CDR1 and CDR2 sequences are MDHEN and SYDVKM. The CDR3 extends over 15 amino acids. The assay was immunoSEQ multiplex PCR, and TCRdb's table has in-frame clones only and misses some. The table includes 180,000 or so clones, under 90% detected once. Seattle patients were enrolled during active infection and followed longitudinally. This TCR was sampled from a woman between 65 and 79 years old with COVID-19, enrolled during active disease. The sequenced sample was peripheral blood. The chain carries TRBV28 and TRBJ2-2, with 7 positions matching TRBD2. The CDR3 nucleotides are TGTGCCAGCATCCCGGGTGGCGGGGGTACCGGGGAGCTGTTTTTT. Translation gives CASIPGGGGTGELFF.